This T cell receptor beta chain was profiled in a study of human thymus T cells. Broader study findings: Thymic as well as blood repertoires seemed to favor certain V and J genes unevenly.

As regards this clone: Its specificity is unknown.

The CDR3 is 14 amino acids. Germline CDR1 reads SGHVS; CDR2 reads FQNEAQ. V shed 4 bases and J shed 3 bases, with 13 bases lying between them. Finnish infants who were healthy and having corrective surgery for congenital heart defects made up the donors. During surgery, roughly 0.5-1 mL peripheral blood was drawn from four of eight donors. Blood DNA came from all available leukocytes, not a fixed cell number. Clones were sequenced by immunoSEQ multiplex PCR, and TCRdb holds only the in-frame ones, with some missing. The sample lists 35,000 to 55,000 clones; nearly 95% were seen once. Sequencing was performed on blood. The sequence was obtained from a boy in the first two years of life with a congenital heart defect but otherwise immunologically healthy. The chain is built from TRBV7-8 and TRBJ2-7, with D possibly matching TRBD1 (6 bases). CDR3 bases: TGTGCCAGCAGCTCCCAGCCAGGGGACTACGAGCAGTACTTC. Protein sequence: CASSSQPGDYEQYF.